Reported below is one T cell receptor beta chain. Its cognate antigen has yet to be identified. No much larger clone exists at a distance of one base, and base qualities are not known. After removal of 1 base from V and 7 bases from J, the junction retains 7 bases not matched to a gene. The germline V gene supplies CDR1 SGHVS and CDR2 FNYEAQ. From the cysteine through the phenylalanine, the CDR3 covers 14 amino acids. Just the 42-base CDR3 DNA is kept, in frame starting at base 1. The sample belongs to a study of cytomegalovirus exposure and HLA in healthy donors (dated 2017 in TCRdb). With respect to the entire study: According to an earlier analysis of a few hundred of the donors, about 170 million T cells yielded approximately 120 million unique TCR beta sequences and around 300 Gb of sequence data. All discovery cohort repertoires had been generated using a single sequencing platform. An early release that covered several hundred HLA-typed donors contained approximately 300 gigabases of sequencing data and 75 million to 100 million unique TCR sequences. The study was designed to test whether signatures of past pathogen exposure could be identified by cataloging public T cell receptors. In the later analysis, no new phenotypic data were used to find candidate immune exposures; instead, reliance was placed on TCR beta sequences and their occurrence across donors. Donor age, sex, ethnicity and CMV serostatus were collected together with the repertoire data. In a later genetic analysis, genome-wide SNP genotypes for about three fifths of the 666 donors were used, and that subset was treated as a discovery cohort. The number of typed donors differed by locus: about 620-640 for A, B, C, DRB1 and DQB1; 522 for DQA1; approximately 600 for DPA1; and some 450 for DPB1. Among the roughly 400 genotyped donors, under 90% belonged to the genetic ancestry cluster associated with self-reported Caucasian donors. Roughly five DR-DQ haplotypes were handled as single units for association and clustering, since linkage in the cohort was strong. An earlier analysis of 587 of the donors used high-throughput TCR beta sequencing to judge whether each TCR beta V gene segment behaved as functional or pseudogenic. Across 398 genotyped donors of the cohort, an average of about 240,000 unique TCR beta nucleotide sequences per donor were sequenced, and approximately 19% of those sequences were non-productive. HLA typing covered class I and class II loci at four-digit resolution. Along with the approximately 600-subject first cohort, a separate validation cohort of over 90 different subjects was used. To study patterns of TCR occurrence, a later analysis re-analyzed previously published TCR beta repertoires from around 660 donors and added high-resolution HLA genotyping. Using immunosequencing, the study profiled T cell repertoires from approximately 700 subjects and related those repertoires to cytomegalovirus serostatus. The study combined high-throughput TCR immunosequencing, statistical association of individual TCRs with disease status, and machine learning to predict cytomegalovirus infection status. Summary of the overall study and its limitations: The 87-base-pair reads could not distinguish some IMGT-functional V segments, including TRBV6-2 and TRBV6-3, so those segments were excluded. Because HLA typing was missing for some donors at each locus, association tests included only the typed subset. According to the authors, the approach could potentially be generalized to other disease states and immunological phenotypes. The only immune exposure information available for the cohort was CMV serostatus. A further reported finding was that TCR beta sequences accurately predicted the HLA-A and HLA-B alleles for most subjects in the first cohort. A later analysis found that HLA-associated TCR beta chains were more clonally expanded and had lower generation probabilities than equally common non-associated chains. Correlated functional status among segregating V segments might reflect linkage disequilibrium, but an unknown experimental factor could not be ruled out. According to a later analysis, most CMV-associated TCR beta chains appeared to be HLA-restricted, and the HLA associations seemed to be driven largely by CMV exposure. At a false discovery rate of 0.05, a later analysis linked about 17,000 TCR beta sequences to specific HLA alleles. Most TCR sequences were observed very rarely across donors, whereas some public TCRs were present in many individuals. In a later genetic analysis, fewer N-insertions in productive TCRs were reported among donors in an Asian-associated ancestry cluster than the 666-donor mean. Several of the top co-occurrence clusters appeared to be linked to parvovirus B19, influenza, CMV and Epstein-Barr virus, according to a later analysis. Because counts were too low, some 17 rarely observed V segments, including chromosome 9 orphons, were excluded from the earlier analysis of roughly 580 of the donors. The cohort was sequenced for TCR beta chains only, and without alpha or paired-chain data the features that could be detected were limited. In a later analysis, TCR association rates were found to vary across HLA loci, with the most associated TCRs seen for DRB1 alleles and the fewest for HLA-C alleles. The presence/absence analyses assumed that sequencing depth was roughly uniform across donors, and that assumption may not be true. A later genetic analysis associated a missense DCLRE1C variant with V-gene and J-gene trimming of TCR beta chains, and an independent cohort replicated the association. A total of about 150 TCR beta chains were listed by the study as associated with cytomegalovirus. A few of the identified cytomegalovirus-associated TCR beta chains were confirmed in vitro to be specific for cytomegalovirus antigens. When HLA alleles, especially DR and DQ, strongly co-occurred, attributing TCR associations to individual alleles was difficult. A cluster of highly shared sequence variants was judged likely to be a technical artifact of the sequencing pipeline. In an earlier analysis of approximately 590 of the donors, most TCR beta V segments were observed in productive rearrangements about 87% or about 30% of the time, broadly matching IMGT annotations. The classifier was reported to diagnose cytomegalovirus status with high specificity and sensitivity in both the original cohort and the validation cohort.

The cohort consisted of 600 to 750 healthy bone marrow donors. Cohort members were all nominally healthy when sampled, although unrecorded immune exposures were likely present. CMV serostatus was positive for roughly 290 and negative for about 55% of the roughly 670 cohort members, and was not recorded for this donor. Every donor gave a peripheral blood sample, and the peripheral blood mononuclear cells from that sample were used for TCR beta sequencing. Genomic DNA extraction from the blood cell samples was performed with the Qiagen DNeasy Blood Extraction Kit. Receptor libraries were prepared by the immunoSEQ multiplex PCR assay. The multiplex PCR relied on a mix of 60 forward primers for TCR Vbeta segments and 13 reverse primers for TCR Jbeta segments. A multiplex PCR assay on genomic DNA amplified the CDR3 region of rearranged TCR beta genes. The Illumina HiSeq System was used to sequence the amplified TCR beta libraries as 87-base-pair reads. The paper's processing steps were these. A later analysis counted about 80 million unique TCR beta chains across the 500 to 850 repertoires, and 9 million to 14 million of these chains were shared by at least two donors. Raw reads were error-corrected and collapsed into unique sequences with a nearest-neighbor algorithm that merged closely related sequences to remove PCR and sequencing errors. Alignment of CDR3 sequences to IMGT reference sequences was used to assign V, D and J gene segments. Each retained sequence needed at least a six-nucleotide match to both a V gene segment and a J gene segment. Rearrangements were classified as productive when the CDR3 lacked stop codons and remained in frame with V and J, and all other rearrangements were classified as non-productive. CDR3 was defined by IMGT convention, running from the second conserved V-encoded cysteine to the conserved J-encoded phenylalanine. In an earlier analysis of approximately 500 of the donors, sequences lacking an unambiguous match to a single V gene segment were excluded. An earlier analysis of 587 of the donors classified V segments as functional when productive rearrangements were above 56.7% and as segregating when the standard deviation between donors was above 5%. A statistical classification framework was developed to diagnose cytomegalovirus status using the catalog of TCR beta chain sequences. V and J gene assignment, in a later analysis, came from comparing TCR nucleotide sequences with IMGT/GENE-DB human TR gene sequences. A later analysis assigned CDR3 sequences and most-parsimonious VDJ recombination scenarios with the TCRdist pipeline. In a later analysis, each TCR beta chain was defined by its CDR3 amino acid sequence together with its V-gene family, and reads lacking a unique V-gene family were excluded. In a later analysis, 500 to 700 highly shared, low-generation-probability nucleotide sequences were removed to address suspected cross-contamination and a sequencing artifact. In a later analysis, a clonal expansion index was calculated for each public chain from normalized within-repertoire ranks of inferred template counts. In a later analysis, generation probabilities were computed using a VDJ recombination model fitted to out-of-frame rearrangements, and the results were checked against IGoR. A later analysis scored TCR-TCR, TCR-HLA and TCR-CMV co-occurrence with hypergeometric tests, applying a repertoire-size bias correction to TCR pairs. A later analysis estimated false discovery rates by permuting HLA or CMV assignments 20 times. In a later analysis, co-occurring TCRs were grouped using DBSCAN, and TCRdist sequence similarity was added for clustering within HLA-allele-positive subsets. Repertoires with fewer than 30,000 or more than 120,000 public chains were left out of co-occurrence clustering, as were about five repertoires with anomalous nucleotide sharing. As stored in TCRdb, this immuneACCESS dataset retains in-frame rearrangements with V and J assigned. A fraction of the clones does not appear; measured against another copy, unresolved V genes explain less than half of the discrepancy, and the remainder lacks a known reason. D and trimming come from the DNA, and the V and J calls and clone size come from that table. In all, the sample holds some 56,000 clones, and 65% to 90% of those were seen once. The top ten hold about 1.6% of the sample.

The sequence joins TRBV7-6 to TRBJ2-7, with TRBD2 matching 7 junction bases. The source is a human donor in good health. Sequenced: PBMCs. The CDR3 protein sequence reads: CASSLGSGDGEQYF. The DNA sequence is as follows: TGTGCCAGCAGCTTAGGAAGCGGGGACGGGGAGCAGTACTTC.